The present entry profiles one T cell receptor (beta chain) with its context. The antigen remains undetermined. These data are taken from a study of CD8 T cells in ankylosing spondylitis. Points from the study as a whole: Roughly 8 highly homologous variants made up a TCR beta motif, and this motif appeared characteristic of ankylosing spondylitis blood.

The CDR3 is 16 residues long. The V end lost 4 bases, the J end lost 1 base, and 18 bases lay between the germline ends. In germline, CDR1 is SGHRS, CDR2 YFSETQ. TCRdb processed the 5' RACE reads anew with MiXCR; each CDR3 protein has one entry. The sample lists about 500,000 distinct CDR3 sequences, 5.3% seen once, with around 3.4% in the top ten. Sequencing was carried out using blood, either unsorted or a sorted T cell fraction (not recorded which). The V and J genes are TRBV5-1 and TRBJ2-7; D possibly corresponds to TRBD2 (6 bases). The sequence was collected from a male donor with ankylosing spondylitis. DNA for the CDR3: TGCGCCAGCAGCCTGGAGGGCAGTAGCGATTCCTACGAGCAGTACTTC. Translation: CASSLEGSSDSYEQYF.